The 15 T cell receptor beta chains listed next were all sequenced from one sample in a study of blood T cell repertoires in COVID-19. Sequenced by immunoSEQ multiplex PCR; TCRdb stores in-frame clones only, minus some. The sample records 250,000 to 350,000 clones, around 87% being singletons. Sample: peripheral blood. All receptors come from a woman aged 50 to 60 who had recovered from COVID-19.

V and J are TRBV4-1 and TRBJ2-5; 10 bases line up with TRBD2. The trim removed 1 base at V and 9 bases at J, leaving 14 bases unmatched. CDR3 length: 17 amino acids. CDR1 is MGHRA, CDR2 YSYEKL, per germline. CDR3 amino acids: CASSQVSGGPNLRAQYF. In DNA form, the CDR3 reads TGCGCCAGCAGCCAAGTTAGCGGGGGGCCGAACCTACGGGCCCAGTACTTC.

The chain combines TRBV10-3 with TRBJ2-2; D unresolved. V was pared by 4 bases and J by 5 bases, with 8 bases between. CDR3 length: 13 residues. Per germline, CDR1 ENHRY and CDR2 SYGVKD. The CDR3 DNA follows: TGTGCCATCAGTGTAACTACTACCGGGGAGCTGTTTTTT. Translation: CAISVTTTGELFF.

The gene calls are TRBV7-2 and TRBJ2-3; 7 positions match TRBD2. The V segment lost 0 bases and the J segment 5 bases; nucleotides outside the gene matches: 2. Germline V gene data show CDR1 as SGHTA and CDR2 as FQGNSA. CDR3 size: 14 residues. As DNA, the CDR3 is TGTGCCAGCAGCTTAGCCTCTAGCGGAGATACGCAGTATTTT. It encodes CASSLASSGDTQYF.

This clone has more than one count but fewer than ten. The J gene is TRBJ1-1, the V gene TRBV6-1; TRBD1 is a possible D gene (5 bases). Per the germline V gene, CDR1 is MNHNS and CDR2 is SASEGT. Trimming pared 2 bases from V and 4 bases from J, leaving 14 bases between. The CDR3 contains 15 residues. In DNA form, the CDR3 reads TGTGCCAGCAGTGAAACGGGACGGGGGGGCACTGAAGCTTTCTTT. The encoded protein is CASSETGRGGTEAFF.

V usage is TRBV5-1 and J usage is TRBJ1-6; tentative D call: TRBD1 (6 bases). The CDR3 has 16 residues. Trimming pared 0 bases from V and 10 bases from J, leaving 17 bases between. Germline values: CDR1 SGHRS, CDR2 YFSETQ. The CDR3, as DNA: TGCGCCAGCAGCTTGGCCGGTGGGGGCCGTTACTCACCCCTCCACTTT. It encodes CASSLAGGGRYSPLHF.

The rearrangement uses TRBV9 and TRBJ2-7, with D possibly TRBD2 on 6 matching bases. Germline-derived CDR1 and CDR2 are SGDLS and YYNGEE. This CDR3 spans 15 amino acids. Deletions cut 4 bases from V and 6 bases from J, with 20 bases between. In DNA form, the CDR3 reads TGTGCCAGCAGCCCTATAGGTGGCTTGGAGGGCGAGCAGTACTTC. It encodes CASSPIGGLEGEQYF.

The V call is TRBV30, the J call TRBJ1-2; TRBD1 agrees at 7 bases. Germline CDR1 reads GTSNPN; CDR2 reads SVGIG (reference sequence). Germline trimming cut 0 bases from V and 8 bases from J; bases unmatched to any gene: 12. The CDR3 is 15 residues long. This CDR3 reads CAWSVNGQGVSGYTF. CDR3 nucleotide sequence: TGTGCCTGGAGTGTAAACGGGCAGGGGGTGTCGGGCTACACCTTC.

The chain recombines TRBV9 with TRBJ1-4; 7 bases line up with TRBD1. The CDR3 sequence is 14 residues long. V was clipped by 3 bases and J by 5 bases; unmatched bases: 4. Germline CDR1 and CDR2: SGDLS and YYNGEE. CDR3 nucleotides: TGTGCCAGCAGCGGCGGGACAGCAAATGAAAAACTGTTTTTT. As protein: CASSGGTANEKLFF.

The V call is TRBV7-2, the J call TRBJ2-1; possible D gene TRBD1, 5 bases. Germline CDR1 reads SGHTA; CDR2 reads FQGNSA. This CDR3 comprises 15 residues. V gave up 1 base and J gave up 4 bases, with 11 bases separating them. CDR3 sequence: CASSLVAQVYNEQFF. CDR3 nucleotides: TGTGCCAGCAGCTTAGTGGCACAGGTATACAATGAGCAGTTCTTC.

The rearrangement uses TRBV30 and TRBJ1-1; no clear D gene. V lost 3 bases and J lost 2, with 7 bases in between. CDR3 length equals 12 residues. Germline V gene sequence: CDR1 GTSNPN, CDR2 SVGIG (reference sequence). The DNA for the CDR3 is TGTGCCTGGAGACAGATTAACACTGAAGCTTTCTTT. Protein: CAWRQINTEAFF.

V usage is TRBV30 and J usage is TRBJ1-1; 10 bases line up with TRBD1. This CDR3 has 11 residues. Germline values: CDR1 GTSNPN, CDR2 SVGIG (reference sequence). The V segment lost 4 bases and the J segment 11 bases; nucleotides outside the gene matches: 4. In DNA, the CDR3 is TGTGCCTGGAAAAGACAGGGGGCGGCTTTCTTT. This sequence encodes CAWKRQGAAFF.

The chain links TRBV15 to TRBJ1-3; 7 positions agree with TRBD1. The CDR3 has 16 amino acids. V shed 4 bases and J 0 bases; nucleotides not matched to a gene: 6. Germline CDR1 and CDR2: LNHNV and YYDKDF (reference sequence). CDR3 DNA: TGTGCCACCAGCAAAGGACAGGTCTACTCTGGAAACACCATATATTTT. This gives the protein CATSKGQVYSGNTIYF.

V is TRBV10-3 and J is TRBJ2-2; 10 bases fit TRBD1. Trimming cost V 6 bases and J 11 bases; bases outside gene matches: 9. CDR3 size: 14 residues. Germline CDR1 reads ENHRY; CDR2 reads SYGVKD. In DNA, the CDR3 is TGTGCCATCAGAAGGGACAGGGGAGAGGTAGAGCTGTTTTTT. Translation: CAIRRDRGEVELFF.

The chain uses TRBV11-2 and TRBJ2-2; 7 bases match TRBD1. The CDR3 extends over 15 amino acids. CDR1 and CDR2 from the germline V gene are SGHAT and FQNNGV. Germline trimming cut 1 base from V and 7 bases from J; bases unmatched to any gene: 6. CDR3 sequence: CASSLGGGLFGELFF. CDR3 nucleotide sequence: TGTGCCAGCAGCTTAGGAGGGGGCCTATTCGGGGAGCTGTTTTTT.

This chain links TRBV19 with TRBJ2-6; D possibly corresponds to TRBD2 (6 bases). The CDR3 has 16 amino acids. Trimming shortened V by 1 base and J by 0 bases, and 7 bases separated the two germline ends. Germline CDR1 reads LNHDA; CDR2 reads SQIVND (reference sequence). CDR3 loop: CASSIVRDSGANVLTF. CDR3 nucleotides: TGTGCCAGTAGTATAGTGCGGGACTCTGGGGCCAACGTCCTGACTTTC.